One sample yielded the 7 T cell receptor beta chains listed below, sequenced in a study of CD8 T cells in ankylosing spondylitis. TCRdb re-derived calls from the 5' RACE reads in MiXCR, one entry per CDR3 protein. The sample has roughly 190,000 distinct CDR3 sequences, around 13% seen once. The sample taken for sequencing was blood, either unsorted or a sorted T cell fraction (not recorded which). The receptors shown here come from a male donor with ankylosing spondylitis or in good health (not recorded which).

This clonotype was recorded a few times. The CDR3 DNA follows: TGCAGCGTTGAAGGGCAGGCCTCTCATCAGCCCCAGCATTTT. Protein: CSVEGQASHQPQHF. This chain uses TRBV29-1 with TRBJ1-5; D is ambiguous. The CDR3 is 14 amino acids. Trimming left V 1 base short and J 5 bases short, with 12 bases between. The V gene's germline CDR1 is SQVTM and CDR2 ANQGSEA.

This clonotype occurred many times. The V and J genes are TRBV7-9 and TRBJ2-7; no reliable D call. CDR1 is SEHNR, CDR2 FQNEAQ, per germline (reference sequence). The CDR3 has 15 amino acids. V was trimmed by 2 bases and J by 1 base, leaving 12 bases between them. CDR3 bases: TGTGCCAGCAGCTTACGGTCAGGAGCGTCCTACGAGCAGTACTTC. It is translated as CASSLRSGASYEQYF.

This clonotype was counted between two and nine times. This chain uses TRBV3-1 with TRBJ1-2; D is perhaps TRBD1 (5 bases). Germline-derived CDR1 and CDR2 are LGHDT and YNNKEL (reference sequence). This CDR3 comprises 13 residues. V lost 3 bases, J lost 8 bases, and 13 bases lay in between. Written as DNA, the CDR3 is TGTGCCAGCAGCCAGGATCTCTACAGGGGCTACACCTTC. This sequence encodes CASSQDLYRGYTF.

V gene TRBV2 combines with J gene TRBJ2-7, with 11 positions matching TRBD1. V lost 6 bases to trimming and J lost 1 base; unmatched junction nucleotides: 5. CDR3 length: 15 residues. Germline lookup yields CDR1 SNHLY and CDR2 FYNNEI. The CDR3: CASSVGTGGSYEQYF. CDR3 DNA sequence: TGTGCCAGCAGCGTGGGGACAGGGGGTTCCTACGAGCAGTACTTC.

This clonotype was picked up a small number of times. V and J are TRBV9 and TRBJ2-1; 8 nucleotides agree with TRBD2. Germline V gene data show CDR1 as SGDLS and CDR2 as YYNGEE. There are 14 residues in the CDR3. Germline trimming cut 0 bases from V and 7 bases from J; bases unmatched to any gene: 3. CDR3 sequence (DNA): TGTGCCAGCAGCGTAGACGGGGGGGCGAATGAGCAGTTCTTC. This encodes CASSVDGGANEQFF.

The chain uses TRBV27 and TRBJ1-6; D ambiguous. V shed 3 bases and J shed 9 bases, with 9 bases lying between them. Germline CDR1 and CDR2: MNHEY and SMNVEV (reference sequence). The CDR3 runs 13 residues. The CDR3 region has the DNA TGTGCCAGCAGTTTCGGGCCCTCTTCACCCCTCCACTTT. It translates to CASSFGPSSPLHF.

This clonotype has ten or more counts. The V gene is TRBV29-1, the J gene TRBJ2-3; 9 nucleotides align to TRBD1. Losses at the gene ends were 6 bases for V and 5 bases for J; bases not matched to a gene: 6. This CDR3 region has 13 residues. Germline V gene sequence: CDR1 SQVTM, CDR2 ANQGSEA. CDR3 DNA: TGCAGCGTCCTCGGGACAGGGCTAGATACGCAGTATTTT. The encoded protein is CSVLGTGLDTQYF.